One sample yielded the 10 T cell receptor beta chains listed below, sequenced in a study of T cell responses to AZD1222 COVID-19 vaccine (dated by TCRdb to the early 2020s). Explained via the paper, the time point label denotes: baseline before first vaccination. To prepare the library, the immunoSEQ multiplex PCR assay was applied. The table was pulled from immuneACCESS by TCRdb, which kept in-frame rearrangements only. Such tables lose some clones; where checked, under half of the loss comes from unresolved V genes, and the rest has no known cause. This sample is represented by 100,000 or so clones; about 88% of them were singletons. The ten largest clones take up approximately 15% of the sample. This specimen was peripheral blood, taken on day 0 of AZD1222 vaccination. The receptors come from an adult in good health.

The chain combines TRBV23-1 with TRBJ1-2; TRBD1 matches 10 bases. TRBV23-1 belongs to the ORF category, with a function that is uncertain. This CDR3 comprises 16 residues. The V gene end was trimmed by 4 bases and the J gene end by 4 bases; junction bases not matched to a gene: 9. The CDR3 sequence: CASSRPGQGFAYGYTF. In nucleotides, the CDR3 is TGCGCCAGCAGTCGTCCGGGACAGGGGTTTGCCTATGGCTACACCTTC.

V is TRBV24-1 and J is TRBJ2-3; D gene unclear. Trimming left V 2 bases short and J 3 bases short, with 11 bases between. Germline CDR1 reads KGHDR; CDR2 reads SFDVKD. This CDR3 is built from 15 residues. CDR3 sequence: CATSDSVGWTDTQYF. For the CDR3, the DNA is TGTGCCACCAGTGATTCCGTGGGGTGGACAGATACGCAGTATTTT.

For the CDR3, the DNA is TGCAGCGTTGGTCCTCAGGGGGACAACTATGGCTACACCTTC. This translates into CSVGPQGDNYGYTF. The chain combines TRBV29-1 with TRBJ1-2, with 7 bases matching TRBD1. V lost 4 bases, J lost 2 bases, and 7 bases stayed unmatched. The CDR3 is made up of 14 amino acids. CDR1 is SQVTM and CDR2 is ANQGSEA in the germline V gene.

This rearrangement joins TRBV13 to TRBJ2-7; 9 bases match TRBD2. CDR1 is PRHDT, CDR2 FYEKMQ, per germline (reference sequence). V lost 4 bases and J lost 7; bases outside the gene matches: 14. The CDR3 runs 16 residues. DNA of the CDR3: TGTGCCAGCAGCTCTTCCAGCGGGGGGCTCTTTGGGGAGCAGTACTTC. Protein product: CASSSSSGGLFGEQYF.

The rearrangement uses TRBV5-4 and TRBJ2-1; weak D call: TRBD2 (6 bases). The V gene's germline CDR1 is SGHNT and CDR2 YYREEE (reference sequence). The CDR3 has 15 residues. Trimming cost V 0 bases and J 8 bases, with 15 bases left between them. As DNA, the CDR3 is TGTGCCAGCAGCTTGGGTGGGGTACTAGCAGATGAGCAGTTCTTC. It specifies CASSLGGVLADEQFF. The variable domain in full, completed from reference TRBV5-4 and TRBJ2-1, reads ETGVTQSPTHLIKTRGQQVTLRCSSQSGHNTVSWYQQALGQGPQFIFQYYREEENGRGNFPPRFSGLQFPNYSSELNVNALELDDSALYLCASSLGGVLADEQFFGPGTRLTVL.

In DNA, the CDR3 is TGTGCCAGCAGTCGGGACGGTACCTACGAGCAGTACTTC. It yields the protein CASSRDGTYEQYF. The J gene is TRBJ2-7, the V gene TRBV6-2 or TRBV6-3, with D possibly being TRBD1 or TRBD2 (5 bases each). V gave up 5 bases and J gave up 2 bases, with 10 bases separating them. The length of the CDR3 is 13 residues. Germline loops: CDR1 MNHEY, CDR2 SVGEGT.

This clone was observed a single time. The chain joins TRBV28 to TRBJ1-1; TRBD1 might be the D (6 bases). CDR1 MDHEN and CDR2 SYDVKM come from the germline V gene. V dropped 4 bases and J dropped 1 base, with 10 bases sitting between them. The CDR3 totals 14 residues. CDR3 in amino acids: CASSSPTGNTEAFF. The CDR3 DNA sequence: TGTGCCAGCAGTTCCCCGACAGGGAACACTGAAGCTTTCTTT. The complete variable domain, with remaining parts taken from reference TRBV28 and TRBJ1-1, reads DVKVTQSSRYLVKRTGEKVFLECVQDMDHENMFWYRQDPGLGLRLIYFSYDVKMKEKGDIPEGYSVSREKKERFSLILESASTNQTSMYLCASSSPTGNTEAFFGQGTRLTVV.

The chain employs TRBV11-3 and TRBJ2-3; weak D call: TRBD1 (5 bases). This CDR3 is built from 16 residues. V lost 11 bases, J lost 0 bases, and 21 bases lay in between. Germline V gene data show CDR1 as SGHNT and CDR2 as YENEEA. The CDR3 region is CACRWGRVVSTDTQYF. CDR3 DNA: TGTGCCTGTCGGTGGGGCCGAGTCGTGAGCACAGATACGCAGTATTTT.

This chain links TRBV5-1 with TRBJ1-1, with TRBD1 identical over 8 bases. Germline V gene data show CDR1 as SGHRS and CDR2 as YFSETQ. The V gene end was trimmed by 3 bases and the J gene end by 1 base; junction bases not matched to a gene: 5. This CDR3 contains 15 residues. The CDR3, as DNA: TGCGCCAGCAGCTCAGGAGGGACAGGGAACACTGAAGCTTTCTTT. Protein product: CASSSGGTGNTEAFF. Filled out from reference TRBV5-1 and TRBJ1-1, the complete variable domain reads KAGVTQTPRYLIKTRGQQVTLSCSPISGHRSVSWYQQTPGQGLQFLFEYFSETQRNKGNFPGRFSGRQFSNSRSEMNVSTLELGDSALYLCASSSGGTGNTEAFFGQGTRLTVV.

J is TRBJ1-1 and V is TRBV10-3; 12 bases are a match to TRBD1. This CDR3 is 15 amino acids long. CDR1 and CDR2 from the germline V gene are ENHRY and SYGVKD. After removal of 6 bases from V and 1 base from J, the junction contained 3 bases not matched to a gene. The CDR3 bases are TGTGCCATCAGGGGGACAGGGGGCAGGAACACTGAAGCTTTCTTT. Its translation: CAIRGTGGRNTEAFF.